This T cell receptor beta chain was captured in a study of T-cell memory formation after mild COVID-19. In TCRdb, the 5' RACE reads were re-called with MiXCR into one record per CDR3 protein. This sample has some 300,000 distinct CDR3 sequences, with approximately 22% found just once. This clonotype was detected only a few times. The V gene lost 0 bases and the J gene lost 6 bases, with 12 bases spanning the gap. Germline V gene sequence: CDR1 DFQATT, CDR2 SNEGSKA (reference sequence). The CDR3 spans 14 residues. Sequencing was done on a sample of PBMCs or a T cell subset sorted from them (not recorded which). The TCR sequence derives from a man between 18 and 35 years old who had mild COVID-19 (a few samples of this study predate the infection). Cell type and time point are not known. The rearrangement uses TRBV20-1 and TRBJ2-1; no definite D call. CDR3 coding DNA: TGCAGTGCTAGAGATCTGAGGTCCCCCAATGAGCAGTTCTTC. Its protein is CSARDLRSPNEQFF.